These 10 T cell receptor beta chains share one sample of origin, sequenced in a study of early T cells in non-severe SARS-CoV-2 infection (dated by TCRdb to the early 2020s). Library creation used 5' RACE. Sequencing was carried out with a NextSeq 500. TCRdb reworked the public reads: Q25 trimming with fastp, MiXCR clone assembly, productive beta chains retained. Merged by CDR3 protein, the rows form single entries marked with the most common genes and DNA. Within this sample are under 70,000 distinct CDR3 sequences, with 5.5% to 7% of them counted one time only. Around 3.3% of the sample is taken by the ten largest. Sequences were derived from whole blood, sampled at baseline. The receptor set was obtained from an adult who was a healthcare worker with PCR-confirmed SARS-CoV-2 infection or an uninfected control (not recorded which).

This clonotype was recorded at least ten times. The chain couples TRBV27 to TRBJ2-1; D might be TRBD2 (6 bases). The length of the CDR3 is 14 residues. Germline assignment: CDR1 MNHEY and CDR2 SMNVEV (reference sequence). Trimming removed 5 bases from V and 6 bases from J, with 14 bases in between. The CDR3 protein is CASSMPNGGNEQFF. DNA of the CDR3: TGTGCCAGCAGTATGCCTAACGGGGGCAATGAGCAGTTCTTC.

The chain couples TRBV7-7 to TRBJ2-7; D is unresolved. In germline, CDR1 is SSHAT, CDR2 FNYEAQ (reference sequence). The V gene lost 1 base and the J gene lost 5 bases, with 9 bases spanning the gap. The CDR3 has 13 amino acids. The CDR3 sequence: CASSLGPSDEQYF. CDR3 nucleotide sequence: TGTGCCAGCAGCTTAGGCCCATCGGACGAGCAGTACTTC.

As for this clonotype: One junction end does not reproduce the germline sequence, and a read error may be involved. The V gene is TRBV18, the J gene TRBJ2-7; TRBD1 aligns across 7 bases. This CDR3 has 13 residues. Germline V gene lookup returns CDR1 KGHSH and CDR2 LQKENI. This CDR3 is CTSSPGQHGEQYF. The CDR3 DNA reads TGTACCAGCTCACCGGGACAGCACGGTGAGCAGTACTTC.

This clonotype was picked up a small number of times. This CDR3 reads CASSEAGVHEQYF. As DNA, the CDR3 is TGTGCCAGCAGCGAGGCAGGGGTCCACGAGCAGTACTTC. The chain joins TRBV27 to TRBJ2-7, with D possibly matching TRBD1 (6 bases). The CDR3 runs to 13 residues. Germline values: CDR1 MNHEY, CDR2 SMNVEV (reference sequence). The V end lost 6 bases, the J end lost 5 bases, and 14 bases lay between the germline ends.

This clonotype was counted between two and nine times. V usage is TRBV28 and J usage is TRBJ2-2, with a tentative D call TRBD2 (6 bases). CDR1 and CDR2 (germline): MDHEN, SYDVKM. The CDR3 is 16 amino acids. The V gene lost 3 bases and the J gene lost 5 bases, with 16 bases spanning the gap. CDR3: CASSFVVNRGTGELFF. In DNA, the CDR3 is TGTGCCAGCAGTTTCGTGGTTAACCGGGGGACCGGGGAGCTGTTTTTT. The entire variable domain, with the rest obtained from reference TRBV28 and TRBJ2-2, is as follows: DVKVTQSSRYLVKRTGEKVFLECVQDMDHENMFWYRQDPGLGLRLIYFSYDVKMKEKGDIPEGYSVSREKKERFSLILESASTNQTSMYLCASSFVVNRGTGELFFGEGSRLTVL.

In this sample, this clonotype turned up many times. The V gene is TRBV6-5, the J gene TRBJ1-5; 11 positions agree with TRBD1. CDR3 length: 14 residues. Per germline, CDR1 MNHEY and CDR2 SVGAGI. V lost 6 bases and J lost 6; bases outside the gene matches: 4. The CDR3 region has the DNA TGTGCCAGCAGGCCGGGACAGGGGGGTCAGCCCCAGCATTTT. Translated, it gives CASRPGQGGQPQHF.

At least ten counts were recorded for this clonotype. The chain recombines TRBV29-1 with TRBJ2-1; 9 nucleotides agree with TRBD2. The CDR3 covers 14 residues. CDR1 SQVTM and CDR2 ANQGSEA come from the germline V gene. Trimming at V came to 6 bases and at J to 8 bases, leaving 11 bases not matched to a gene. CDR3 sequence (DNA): TGCAGCGTCGCCTTAGCGGGAGTTTGGTATGAGCAGTTCTTC. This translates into CSVALAGVWYEQFF.

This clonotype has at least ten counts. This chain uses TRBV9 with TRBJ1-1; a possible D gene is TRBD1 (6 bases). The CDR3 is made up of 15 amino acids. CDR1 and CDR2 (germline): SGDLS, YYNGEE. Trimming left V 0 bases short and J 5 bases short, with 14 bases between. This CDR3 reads CASSVDRVSWTEAFF. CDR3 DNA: TGTGCCAGCAGCGTAGACAGGGTCTCGTGGACTGAAGCTTTCTTT.

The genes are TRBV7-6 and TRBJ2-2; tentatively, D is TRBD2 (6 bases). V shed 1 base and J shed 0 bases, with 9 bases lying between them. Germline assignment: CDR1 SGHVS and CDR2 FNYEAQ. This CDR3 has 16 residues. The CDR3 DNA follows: TGTGCCAGCAGCTTAGTCGGGAGCGCGAACACCGGGGAGCTGTTTTTT. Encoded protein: CASSLVGSANTGELFF.

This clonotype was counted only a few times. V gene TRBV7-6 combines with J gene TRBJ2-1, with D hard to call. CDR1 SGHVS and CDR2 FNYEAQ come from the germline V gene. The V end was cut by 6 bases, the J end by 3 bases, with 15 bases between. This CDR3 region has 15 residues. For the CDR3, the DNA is TGTGCCAGCAGTAGGGCTCGGTCCGGCTACAATGAGCAGTTCTTC. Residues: CASSRARSGYNEQFF.